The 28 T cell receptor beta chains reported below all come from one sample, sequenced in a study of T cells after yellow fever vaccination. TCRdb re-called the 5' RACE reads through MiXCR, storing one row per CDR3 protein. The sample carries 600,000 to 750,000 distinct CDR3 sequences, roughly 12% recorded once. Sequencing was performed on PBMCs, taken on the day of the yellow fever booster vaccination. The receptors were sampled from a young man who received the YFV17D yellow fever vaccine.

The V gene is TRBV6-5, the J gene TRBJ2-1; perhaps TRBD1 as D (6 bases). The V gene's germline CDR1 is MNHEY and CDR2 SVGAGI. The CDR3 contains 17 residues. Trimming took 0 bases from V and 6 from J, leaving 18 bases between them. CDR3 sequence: CASSYSFTGTVFNEQFF. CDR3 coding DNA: TGTGCCAGCAGTTACTCGTTTACAGGGACGGTTTTCAATGAGCAGTTCTTC.

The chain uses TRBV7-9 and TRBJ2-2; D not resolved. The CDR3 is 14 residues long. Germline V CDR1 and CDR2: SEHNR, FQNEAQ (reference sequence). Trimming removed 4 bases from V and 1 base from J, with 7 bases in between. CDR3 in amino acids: CASSSDVNTGELFF. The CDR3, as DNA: TGTGCCAGCAGCTCCGACGTGAACACCGGGGAGCTGTTTTTT.

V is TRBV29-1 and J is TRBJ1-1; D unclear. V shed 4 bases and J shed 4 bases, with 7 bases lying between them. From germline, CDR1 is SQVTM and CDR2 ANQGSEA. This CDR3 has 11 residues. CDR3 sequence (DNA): TGCAGCGTTGCTAGGAGCACTGAAGCTTTCTTT. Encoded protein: CSVARSTEAFF.

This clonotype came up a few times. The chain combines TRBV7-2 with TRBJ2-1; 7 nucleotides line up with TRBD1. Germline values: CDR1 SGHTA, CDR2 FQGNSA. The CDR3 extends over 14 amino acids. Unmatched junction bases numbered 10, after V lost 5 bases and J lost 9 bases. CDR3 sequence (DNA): TGTGCCAGCAGCACTCGGGACAGATCGGGTGAGCAGTTCTTC. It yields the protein CASSTRDRSGEQFF.

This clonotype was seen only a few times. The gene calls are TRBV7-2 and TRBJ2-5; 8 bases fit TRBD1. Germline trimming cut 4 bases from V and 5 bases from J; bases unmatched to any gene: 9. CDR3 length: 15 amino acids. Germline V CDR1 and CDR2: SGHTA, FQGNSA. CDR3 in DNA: TGTGCCAGCAGCTCAGATTCAGGGGGCGGGGAGACCCAGTACTTC. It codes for CASSSDSGGGETQYF.

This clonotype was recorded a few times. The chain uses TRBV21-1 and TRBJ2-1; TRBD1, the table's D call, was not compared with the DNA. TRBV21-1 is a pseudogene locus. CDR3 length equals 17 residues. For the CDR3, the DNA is TGTGCCAGCAGCAACTGTCGTAGGGGCTTGTCCTACAATGAGCAGTTCTTC. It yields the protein CASSNCRRGLSYNEQFF.

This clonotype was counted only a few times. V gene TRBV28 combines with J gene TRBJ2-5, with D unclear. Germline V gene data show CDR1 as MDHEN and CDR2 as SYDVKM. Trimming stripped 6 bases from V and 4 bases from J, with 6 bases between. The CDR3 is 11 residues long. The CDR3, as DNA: TGTGCCAGCAGGCGTCGAGAGACCCAGTACTTC. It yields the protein CASRRRETQYF.

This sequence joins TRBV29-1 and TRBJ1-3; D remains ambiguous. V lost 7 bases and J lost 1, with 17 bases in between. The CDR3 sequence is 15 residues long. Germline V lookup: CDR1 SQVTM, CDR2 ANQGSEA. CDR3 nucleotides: TGCAGCGCGAACTCAGGTTCGGGATCTGGAAACACCATATATTTT. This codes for CSANSGSGSGNTIYF.

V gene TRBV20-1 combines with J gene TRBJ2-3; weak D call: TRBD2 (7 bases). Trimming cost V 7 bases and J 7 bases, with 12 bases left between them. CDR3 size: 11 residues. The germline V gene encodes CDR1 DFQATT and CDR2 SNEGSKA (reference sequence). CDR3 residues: CSGGGGNTQYF. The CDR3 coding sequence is TGCAGTGGGGGGGGCGGGAATACGCAGTATTTT.

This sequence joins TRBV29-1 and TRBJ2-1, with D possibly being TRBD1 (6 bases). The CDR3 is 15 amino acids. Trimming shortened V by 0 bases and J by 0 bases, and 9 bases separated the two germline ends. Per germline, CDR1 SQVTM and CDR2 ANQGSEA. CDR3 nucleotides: TGCAGCGTTGAAGACGACAGGAGCTCCTACAATGAGCAGTTCTTC. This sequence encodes CSVEDDRSSYNEQFF.

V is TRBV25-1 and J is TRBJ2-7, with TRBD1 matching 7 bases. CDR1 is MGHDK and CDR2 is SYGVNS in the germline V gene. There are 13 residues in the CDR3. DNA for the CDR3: TGTGCAGTCTCAAGACAGGGATCCTACGAGCAGTACTTC. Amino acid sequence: CAVSRQGSYEQYF.

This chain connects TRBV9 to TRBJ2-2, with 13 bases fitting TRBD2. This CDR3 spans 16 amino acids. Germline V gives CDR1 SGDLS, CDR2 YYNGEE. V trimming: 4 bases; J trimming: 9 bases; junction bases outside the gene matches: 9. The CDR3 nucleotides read TGTGCCAGCAGCCAAACAGGGACTAGCGGGATCAGGGAGCTGTTTTTT. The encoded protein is CASSQTGTSGIRELFF.

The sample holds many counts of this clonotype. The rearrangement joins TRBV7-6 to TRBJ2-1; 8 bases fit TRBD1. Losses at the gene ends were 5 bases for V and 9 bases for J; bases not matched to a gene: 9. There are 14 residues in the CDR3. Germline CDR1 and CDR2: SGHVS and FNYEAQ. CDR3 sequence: CASSPQQGVTEQFF. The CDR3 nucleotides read TGTGCCAGCAGCCCACAACAGGGGGTTACTGAGCAGTTCTTC.

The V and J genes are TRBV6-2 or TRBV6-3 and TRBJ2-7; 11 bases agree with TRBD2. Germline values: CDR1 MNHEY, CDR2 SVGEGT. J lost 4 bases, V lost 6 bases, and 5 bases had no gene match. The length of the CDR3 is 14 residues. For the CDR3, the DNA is TGTGCCAGCAGACGAAGGACTAGCGGGTACGAGCAGTACTTC. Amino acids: CASRRRTSGYEQYF.

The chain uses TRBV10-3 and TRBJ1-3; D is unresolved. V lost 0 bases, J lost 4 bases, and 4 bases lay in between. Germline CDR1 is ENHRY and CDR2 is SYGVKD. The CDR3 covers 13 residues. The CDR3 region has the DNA TGTGCCATCAGTGAGTCTTCGGGAAACACCATATATTTT. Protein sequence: CAISESSGNTIYF.

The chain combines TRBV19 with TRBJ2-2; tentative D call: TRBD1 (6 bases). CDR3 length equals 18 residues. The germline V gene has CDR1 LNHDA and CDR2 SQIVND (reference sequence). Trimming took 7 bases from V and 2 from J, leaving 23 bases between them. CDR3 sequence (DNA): TGTGCCAGTATGGGATTGCACAGGGCGGCGCGAAACACCGGGGAGCTGTTTTTT. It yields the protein CASMGLHRAARNTGELFF. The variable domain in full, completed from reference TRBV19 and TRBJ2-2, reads DGGITQSPKYLFRKEGQNVTLSCEQNLNHDAMYWYRQDPGQGLRLIYYSQIVNDFQKGDIAEGYSVSREKKESFPLTVTSAQKNPTAFYLCASMGLHRAARNTGELFFGEGSRLTVL.

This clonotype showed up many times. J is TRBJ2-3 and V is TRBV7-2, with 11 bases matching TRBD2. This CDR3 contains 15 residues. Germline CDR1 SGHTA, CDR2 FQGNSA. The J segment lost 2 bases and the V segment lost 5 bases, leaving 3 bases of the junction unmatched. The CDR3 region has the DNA TGTGCCAGCAGCCCGGGACTAGCGGACACAGATACGCAGTATTTT. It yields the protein CASSPGLADTDTQYF.

Written as DNA, the CDR3 is TGTGCCAGCAGTGAACGGCAGGGGGCAGCCGGGGAGCTGTTTTTT. It codes for CASSERQGAAGELFF. The chain combines TRBV2 with TRBJ2-2, with TRBD1 matching over 8 bases. After removal of 2 bases from V and 6 bases from J, the junction contained 5 bases not matched to a gene. The germline gives CDR1 SNHLY, CDR2 FYNNEI. The CDR3 sequence is 15 residues long.

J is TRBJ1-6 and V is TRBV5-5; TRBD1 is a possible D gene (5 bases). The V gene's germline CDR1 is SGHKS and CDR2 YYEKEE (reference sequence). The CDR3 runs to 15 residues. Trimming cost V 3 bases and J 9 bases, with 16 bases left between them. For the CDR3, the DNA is TGTGCCAGCAGCTGGGGTGGAGGGGTACCTTCACCCCTCCACTTT. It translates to CASSWGGGVPSPLHF.

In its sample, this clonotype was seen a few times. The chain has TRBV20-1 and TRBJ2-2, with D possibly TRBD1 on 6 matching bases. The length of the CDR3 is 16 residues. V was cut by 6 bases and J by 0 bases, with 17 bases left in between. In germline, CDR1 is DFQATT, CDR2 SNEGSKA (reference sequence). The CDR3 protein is CSASDRAKSNTGELFF. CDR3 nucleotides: TGCAGTGCGTCGGACAGAGCTAAGTCGAACACCGGGGAGCTGTTTTTT.

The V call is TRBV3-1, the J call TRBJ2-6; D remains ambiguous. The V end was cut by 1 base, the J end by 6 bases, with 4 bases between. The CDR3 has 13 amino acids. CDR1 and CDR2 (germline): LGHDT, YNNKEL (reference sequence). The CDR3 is CASSQVVANVLTF. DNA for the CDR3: TGTGCCAGCAGCCAAGTTGTGGCCAACGTCCTGACTTTC.

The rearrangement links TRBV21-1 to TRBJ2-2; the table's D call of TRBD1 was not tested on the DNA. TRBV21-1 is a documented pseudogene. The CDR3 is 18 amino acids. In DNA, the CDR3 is TGTGCCAGCAGCAAGCCCAAGGGCAGGGTGCCTAACACCGGGGAGCTGTTTTTT. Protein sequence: CASSKPKGRVPNTGELFF.

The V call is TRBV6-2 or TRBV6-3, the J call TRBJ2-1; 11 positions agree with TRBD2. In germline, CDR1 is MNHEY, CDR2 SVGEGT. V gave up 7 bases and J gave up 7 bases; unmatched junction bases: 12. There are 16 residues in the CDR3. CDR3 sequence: CASIRPGTSGKNEQFF. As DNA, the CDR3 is TGTGCCAGCATTAGACCCGGGACTAGCGGAAAGAATGAGCAGTTCTTC.

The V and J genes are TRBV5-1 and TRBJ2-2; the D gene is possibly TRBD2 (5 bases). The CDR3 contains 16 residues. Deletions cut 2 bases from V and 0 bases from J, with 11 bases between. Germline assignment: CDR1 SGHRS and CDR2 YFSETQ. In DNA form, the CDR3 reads TGCGCCAGCAGCTTAAGGGAGCAAGCGAACACCGGGGAGCTGTTTTTT. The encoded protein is CASSLREQANTGELFF. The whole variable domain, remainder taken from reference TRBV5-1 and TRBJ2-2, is KAGVTQTPRYLIKTRGQQVTLSCSPISGHRSVSWYQQTPGQGLQFLFEYFSETQRNKGNFPGRFSGRQFSNSRSEMNVSTLELGDSALYLCASSLREQANTGELFFGEGSRLTVL.

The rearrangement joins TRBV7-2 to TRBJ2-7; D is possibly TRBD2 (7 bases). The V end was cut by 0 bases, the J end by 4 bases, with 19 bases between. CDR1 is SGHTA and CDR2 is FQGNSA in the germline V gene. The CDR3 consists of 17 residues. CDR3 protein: CASSLAAGRGKTYEQYF. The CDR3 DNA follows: TGTGCCAGCAGCTTAGCCGCAGGGAGGGGGAAGACTTACGAGCAGTACTTC.

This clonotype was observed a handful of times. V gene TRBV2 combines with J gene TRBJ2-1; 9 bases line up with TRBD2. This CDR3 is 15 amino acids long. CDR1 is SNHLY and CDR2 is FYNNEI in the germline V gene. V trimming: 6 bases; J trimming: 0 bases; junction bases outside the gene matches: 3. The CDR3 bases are TGTGCCAGCAGGAGCGGGAGGAGCTCCTACAATGAGCAGTTCTTC. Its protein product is CASRSGRSSYNEQFF.

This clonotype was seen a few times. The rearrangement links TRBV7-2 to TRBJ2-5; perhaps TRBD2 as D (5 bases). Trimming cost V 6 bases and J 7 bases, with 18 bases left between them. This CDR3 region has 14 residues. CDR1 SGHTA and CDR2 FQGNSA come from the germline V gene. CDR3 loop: CASSYIQSEGTQYF. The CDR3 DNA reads TGTGCCAGCAGTTATATCCAATCCGAGGGGACCCAGTACTTC.

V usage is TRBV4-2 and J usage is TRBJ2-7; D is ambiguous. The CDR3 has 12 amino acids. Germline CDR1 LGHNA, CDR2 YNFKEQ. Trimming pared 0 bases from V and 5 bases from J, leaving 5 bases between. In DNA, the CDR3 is TGTGCCAGCAGCCAAGATACGCACGAGCAGTACTTC. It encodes CASSQDTHEQYF.